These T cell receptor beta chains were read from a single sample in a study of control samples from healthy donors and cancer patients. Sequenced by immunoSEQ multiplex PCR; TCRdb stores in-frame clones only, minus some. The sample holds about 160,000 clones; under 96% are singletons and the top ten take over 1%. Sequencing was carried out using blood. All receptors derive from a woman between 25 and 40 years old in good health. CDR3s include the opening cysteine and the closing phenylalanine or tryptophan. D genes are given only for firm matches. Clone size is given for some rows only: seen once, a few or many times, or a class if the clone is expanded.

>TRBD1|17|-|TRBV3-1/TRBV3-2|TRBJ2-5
CASSQDATGMQQETQYF
TGTGCCAGCAGCCAAGATGCGACAGGGATGCAACAAGAGACCCAGTACTTC
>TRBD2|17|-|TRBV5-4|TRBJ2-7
CASTPWAPGGPGSEQYF
TGTGCCAGCACCCCCTGGGCCCCGGGGGGACCGGGGTCCGAGCAGTACTTC
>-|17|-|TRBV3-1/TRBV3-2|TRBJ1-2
CASSQETGRSANYGYTF
TGTGCCAGCAGCCAAGAGACCGGTCGGTCAGCTAACTATGGCTACACCTTC
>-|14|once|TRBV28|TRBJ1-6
CASSPPALHSPLHF
TGTGCCAGCAGTCCTCCGGCCCTTCATTCACCCCTCCACTTT
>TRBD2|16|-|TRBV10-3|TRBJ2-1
CAISDSAGSSYNEQFF
TGTGCCATCAGTGACTCAGCGGGGAGCTCCTACAATGAGCAGTTCTTC
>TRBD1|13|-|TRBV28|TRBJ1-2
CASIKGTGYGYTF
TGTGCCAGCATAAAAGGGACAGGATATGGCTACACCTTC
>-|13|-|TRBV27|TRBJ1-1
CASSPRPGHLAFF
TGTGCCAGCAGCCCACGACCGGGACACTTAGCTTTCTTT
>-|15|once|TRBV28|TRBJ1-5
CASSLRTASNQPQHF
TGTGCCAGCAGTTTAAGAACAGCTAGCAATCAGCCCCAGCATTTT
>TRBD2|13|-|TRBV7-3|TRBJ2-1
CASSGTGRYEQFF
TGTGCCAGCAGCGGGACCGGGAGGTATGAGCAGTTCTTC
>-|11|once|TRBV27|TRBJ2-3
CASSTTDTQYF
TGTGCCAGCAGTACCACAGATACGCAGTATTTT
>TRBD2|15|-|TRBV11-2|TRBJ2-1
CASSAPSGGAYEQFF
TGTGCCAGCAGCGCACCTAGCGGGGGGGCATATGAGCAGTTCTTC